The 3 T cell receptor beta chains listed next were all sequenced from one sample in a study of CD8+CD57+ T cells in acquired aplastic anemia. Template material for TCR beta VDJ and CDR3 profiling consisted of genomic DNA. TCRdb processed the reads anew with MiXCR; each CDR3 protein has one entry. In the table there are under 200,000 distinct CDR3 sequences, around half of which are singletons. The patients chosen for sequencing had shown expansion of CD8+CD57+ cells (detected by flow cytometry). Sequences were obtained from sorted CD4+, CD8+, or CD8+CD57+ T cells (not recorded which) from PBMCs. Every receptor here comes from a human donor with aplastic anemia.

This clonotype was found many times. The CDR3: CASSPTGGATQETQYF. The CDR3 DNA follows: TGTGCCAGCAGCCCCACGGGAGGGGCAACGCAAGAGACCCAGTACTTC. This chain connects TRBV7-9 to TRBJ2-5; TRBD2 matches 8 bases. The CDR3 is made up of 16 amino acids. CDR1 is SEHNR and CDR2 is FQNEAQ in the germline V gene (reference sequence). J was trimmed by 2 bases and V by 5 bases; bases with no gene match: 10. Full variable domain (missing parts from reference TRBV7-9 and TRBJ2-5): DTGVSQNPRHKITKRGQNVTFRCDPISEHNRLYWYRQTLGQGPEFLTYFQNEAQLEKSRLLSDRFSAERPKGSFSTLEIQRTEQGDSAMYLCASSPTGGATQETQYFGPGTRLLVL.

This rearrangement joins TRBV2 to TRBJ1-1, with D perhaps TRBD1 (5 bases). Trimming stripped 6 bases from V and 0 bases from J, with 11 bases between. The CDR3 contains 14 residues. CDR1 and CDR2 (germline): SNHLY, FYNNEI. The CDR3 DNA reads as TGTGCCAGCAGAGCTGACAGTCTGAACACTGAAGCTTTCTTT. The encoded protein is CASRADSLNTEAFF.

This clonotype was observed many times. This chain connects TRBV12-3 or TRBV12-4 to TRBJ2-3, with a weak D call TRBD2 (6 bases). The CDR3 is 14 amino acids. Between the trimmed V and J ends, which lost 2 bases and 2 bases, there was a span of 8 bases. CDR3 protein: CASSLTSSTDTQYF. The CDR3 DNA is TGTGCCAGCAGTTTAACTAGCTCCACAGATACGCAGTATTTT.